This record covers a single TCR beta chain. The sample is drawn from a study of long-term antiretroviral therapy in people with HIV. Samples were assayed with immunoSEQ v3.0 at survey level. Generated by immunoSEQ multiplex PCR, the TCRdb table keeps only in-frame clones and is missing some. Of about 25,000 clones in the sample, around 77% are singletons; the top ten hold 8.5% to 14%. CDR1 and CDR2 from the germline V gene are SGHDT and YYEEEE. V lost 2 bases and J 0 bases, leaving 10 bases between the germline ends. This CDR3 has 15 amino acids. The source is a man between 25 and 39 years old with HIV. This chain links TRBV5-6 with TRBJ2-3; TRBD2 might be the D (5 bases). Sequenced material: unsorted PBMCs, taken 2.1 years after starting antiretroviral therapy. CDR3 in amino acids: CASSFGGGSTDTQYF. As DNA, the CDR3 is TGTGCCAGCAGCTTTGGTGGAGGAAGCACAGATACGCAGTATTTT. Drawing the rest from reference TRBV5-6 and TRBJ2-3, the complete variable domain is DAGVTQSPTHLIKTRGQQVTLRCSPKSGHDTVSWYQQALGQGPQFIFQYYEEEERQRGNFPDRFSGHQFPNYSSELNVNALLLGDSALYLCASSFGGGSTDTQYFGPGTRLTVL.